Listed below are T cell receptor beta chains from one sample, sequenced in a study of regulatory T cells in long-lasting Graves disease. One entry per CDR3 protein results from TCRdb running MiXCR on the multiplex PCR reads. Of 680,000 or so distinct CDR3 sequences in the sample, less than 20% were seen once. These same records also appear under a second study, on T cells in Graves' hyperthyroidism and ophthalmopathy.

The input for sequencing was peripheral blood mononuclear cells (PBMCs), taken at new diagnosis, from a patient treated with antithyroid drugs. The receptors derive from a woman aged 25 to 39 with Graves disease. Each CDR3 is given with its conserved first and last residue. The D gene is left open where the match is weak. Rows give clone size only sometimes, using once, few, many, or a class for an expanded clone.

size: NA; V: TRBV6-1; D: TRBD1; J: TRBJ2-2; DNA: TGTGCCAGCAGTGGGAGAGGGGGCGCCGGGGAGCTGTTTTTT; CDR3: CASSGRGGAGELFF
size: few; V: TRBV6-1; D: NA; J: TRBJ2-2; DNA: TGTGCCAGTTTTTTGGGCGGGGAGCTGTTTTTT; CDR3: CASFLGGELFF
size: many; V: TRBV7-2; D: TRBD2; J: TRBJ2-5; DNA: TGTGCCAGCAGCCATAGCGGGAGAGGGGAGACCCAGTACTTC; CDR3: CASSHSGRGETQYF
size: few; V: TRBV27; D: NA; J: TRBJ2-7; DNA: TGTGCCAGCAGTTCACGGACAGTCCGGGACGAGCAGTACTTC; CDR3: CASSSRTVRDEQYF
size: many; V: TRBV27; D: NA; J: TRBJ2-1; DNA: TGTGCCAGCAGTATAAGGAACCTCAATGAGCAGTTCTTC; CDR3: CASSIRNLNEQFF
size: NA; V: TRBV10-3; D: TRBD2; J: TRBJ2-3; DNA: TGTGCCATCAGTGACCTATTAGCGGGAGGGAAAACAGATACGCAGTATTTT; CDR3: CAISDLLAGGKTDTQYF
size: few; V: TRBV5-4; D: NA; J: TRBJ2-1; DNA: TGTGCCAGCAGCTTGGCCGCCTTGGGCTCCTACAATGAGCAGTTCTTC; CDR3: CASSLAALGSYNEQFF
size: many; V: TRBV15; D: NA; J: TRBJ1-1; DNA: TGTGCCACCAGCAGAGTAGGCCAGGGATTGAACAGGGAAGCTTTCTTT; CDR3: CATSRVGQGLNREAFF
size: many; V: TRBV20-1; D: NA; J: TRBJ1-1; DNA: TGCAGTGCTTCACCGGGACCGTATAAGGCTTTCTTT; CDR3: CSASPGPYKAFF
size: many; V: TRBV6-5; D: NA; J: TRBJ1-3; DNA: TGTGCCAGCAGTTACCGATGGACCCAAACGGCTGGAAACACCATATATTTT; CDR3: CASSYRWTQTAGNTIYF
size: many; V: TRBV2; D: NA; J: TRBJ2-7; DNA: TGTGCCAGCAAACTGCAATACGAGCAGTACTTC; CDR3: CASKLQYEQYF
size: NA; V: TRBV19; D: NA; J: TRBJ1-1; DNA: TGTGCCAGTAGTGCGAGACGGGCTACCACCTCCGGCACTGAAGCTTTCTTT; CDR3: CASSARRATTSGTEAFF
size: NA; V: TRBV4-1; D: NA; J: TRBJ2-3; DNA: TGCGCCAGCAGCCAAGTTGTTGTTCAGCGCGCTAGCACAGATACGCAGTATTTT; CDR3: CASSQVVVQRASTDTQYF
size: NA; V: TRBV19; D: NA; J: TRBJ1-3; DNA: TGTGCCAGTAGTATATGGGGGAACCTCCGGGACACCATATATTTT; CDR3: CASSIWGNLRDTIYF
size: many; V: TRBV24-1; D: NA; J: TRBJ1-2; DNA: TGTGCCACCAGTGCGGCGACAGCTAACTATGGCTACACCTTC; CDR3: CATSAATANYGYTF
size: NA; V: TRBV27; D: NA; J: TRBJ1-6; DNA: TGTGCCAGCAGAGCGGGCGCCAGTGAAGTTTTGTCACCCCTCCACTTT; CDR3: CASRAGASEVLSPLHF